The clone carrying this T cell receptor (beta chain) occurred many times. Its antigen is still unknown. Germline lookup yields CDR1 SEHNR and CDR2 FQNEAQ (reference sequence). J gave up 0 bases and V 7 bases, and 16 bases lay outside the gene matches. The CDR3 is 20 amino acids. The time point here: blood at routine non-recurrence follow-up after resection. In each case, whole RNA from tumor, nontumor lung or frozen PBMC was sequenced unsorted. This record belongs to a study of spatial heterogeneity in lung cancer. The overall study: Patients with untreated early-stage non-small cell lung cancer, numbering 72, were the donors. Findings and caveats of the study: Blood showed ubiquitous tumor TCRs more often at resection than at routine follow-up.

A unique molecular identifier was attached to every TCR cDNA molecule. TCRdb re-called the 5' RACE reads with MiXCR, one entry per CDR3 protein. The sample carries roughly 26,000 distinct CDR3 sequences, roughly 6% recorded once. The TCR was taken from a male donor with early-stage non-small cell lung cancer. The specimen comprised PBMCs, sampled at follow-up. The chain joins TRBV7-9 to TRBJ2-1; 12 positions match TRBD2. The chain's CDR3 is CASTVNDWTSGASSYNEQFF. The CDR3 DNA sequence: TGTGCCAGCACCGTCAACGATTGGACTAGCGGGGCGAGCTCCTACAATGAGCAGTTCTTC.